Following are 19 T cell receptor beta chains from one sample sequenced in a study of T cells after yellow fever vaccination. TCRdb used MiXCR to reprocess the 5' RACE reads, holding one entry per CDR3 protein. This table holds a few hundred thousand distinct CDR3 sequences, about 19% found once. Source: PBMCs, taken before the yellow fever booster vaccination. The receptors come from a man aged 18 to 35 who received the YFV17D yellow fever vaccine.

This clonotype was recorded a few times. This CDR3 reads CASSARGRGGGTDTQYF. CDR3 DNA sequence: TGTGCCAGCAGCGCCCGAGGCCGAGGGGGGGGCACAGATACGCAGTATTTT. The rearrangement links TRBV7-8 to TRBJ2-3, with a tentative D call TRBD2 (7 bases). The length of the CDR3 is 17 residues. V was clipped by 5 bases and J by 1 base, with 19 bases between them. The germline gives CDR1 SGHVS, CDR2 FQNEAQ.

The chain uses TRBV28 and TRBJ2-2; the D is unclear. The CDR3 runs to 12 residues. The germline V gene encodes CDR1 MDHEN and CDR2 SYDVKM. V was clipped by 7 bases and J by 5 bases, with 8 bases between them. The CDR3 spells CASNKQTGELFF. The CDR3 DNA sequence: TGTGCCAGCAATAAACAGACCGGGGAGCTGTTTTTT.

V is TRBV20-1 and J is TRBJ2-2, with 7 bases that match TRBD1. This CDR3 spans 13 amino acids. Trimming took 5 bases from V and 6 from J; bases not matched to a gene: 6. Per germline, CDR1 DFQATT and CDR2 SNEGSKA (reference sequence). CDR3 sequence reads: CSAREGAAGELFF. The CDR3 nucleotides are TGCAGTGCTCGCGAGGGGGCGGCCGGGGAGCTGTTTTTT.

The chain recombines TRBV6-2 or TRBV6-3 with TRBJ2-1, with a weak D call TRBD2 (7 bases). Trimming removed 7 bases at V and 6 bases at J, with 19 bases between. The CDR3 contains 15 residues. Germline assignment: CDR1 MNHEY and CDR2 SVGEGT. CDR3 sequence (DNA): TGTGCCAGCACCAAAGGGGGGGCGCCGGTCAATGAGCAGTTCTTC. This gives the protein CASTKGGAPVNEQFF.

This clonotype was found a few times. The chain uses TRBV15 and TRBJ2-7, with a tentative D call TRBD1 (6 bases). This CDR3 spans 13 amino acids. CDR1 and CDR2 from the germline V gene are LNHNV and YYDKDF (reference sequence). Trimming cost V 0 bases and J 5 bases, with 8 bases left between them. CDR3 protein: CATSRDRGHEQYF. DNA for the CDR3: TGTGCCACCAGCAGAGACAGGGGCCACGAGCAGTACTTC.

The CDR3 is CASSRTGEGNYGYTF. In DNA form, the CDR3 reads TGTGCCAGCAGCCGAACGGGGGAGGGAAACTATGGCTACACCTTC. The chain joins TRBV27 to TRBJ1-2; D possibly corresponds to TRBD1 (5 bases). Germline V gene lookup returns CDR1 MNHEY and CDR2 SMNVEV (reference sequence). The V end lost 6 bases, the J end lost 2 bases, and 16 bases lay between the germline ends. CDR3 size: 15 residues.

The chain carries TRBV6-6 and TRBJ2-7; 7 bases line up with TRBD1. Germline V gene sequence: CDR1 MNHNY, CDR2 SVGAGI (reference sequence). The CDR3 sequence is 12 residues long. The V gene end was trimmed by 2 bases and the J gene end by 6 bases; junction bases not matched to a gene: 1. In nucleotides, the CDR3 is TGTGCCAGCAGTTACACAGGGGCCGAGCAGTACGTC. Protein sequence: CASSYTGAEQYV.

This clonotype showed up just a few times. The rearrangement joins TRBV12-3 or TRBV12-4 to TRBJ1-4; D gene unclear. With 3 bases removed from V and 8 bases from J, the gap between germline ends came to 10 bases. The CDR3 is 13 amino acids. The CDR3 nucleotides read TGTGCCAGCAGTTTCGGCGAACAAGAAAAACTGTTTTTT. The encoded protein is CASSFGEQEKLFF.

V usage is TRBV5-1 and J usage is TRBJ2-2; 7 nucleotides line up with TRBD1. Per germline, CDR1 SGHRS and CDR2 YFSETQ. This CDR3 region has 15 residues. V lost 4 bases, J lost 3 bases, and 6 bases stayed unmatched. CDR3 loop: CASSKQGPDTGELFF. The CDR3 nucleotides are TGCGCCAGCAGCAAACAGGGGCCGGACACCGGGGAGCTGTTTTTT.

The table lists this clonotype with a few counts. The CDR3: CASSSVRGLRNEQFF. CDR3 DNA: TGTGCCAGCAGCTCAGTCAGGGGACTGCGGAACGAGCAGTTCTTC. The chain employs TRBV7-3 and TRBJ2-1; D is possibly TRBD1 or TRBD2 (6 bases each). The CDR3 is made up of 15 amino acids. The germline V and J ends were trimmed by 4 bases and 10 bases, with 20 bases remaining between them. Germline V lookup: CDR1 SGHTA, CDR2 FQGTGA. Based on the CDR3 plus reference TRBV7-3 and TRBJ2-1, the full variable domain is GAGVSQTPSNKVTEKGKYVELRCDPISGHTALYWYRQSLGQGPEFLIYFQGTGAADDSGLPNDRFFAVRPEGSVSTLKIQRTERGDSAVYLCASSSVRGLRNEQFFGPGTRLTVL.

This clonotype was observed a handful of times. This chain connects TRBV29-1 to TRBJ2-3, with unresolved D. The CDR3 contains 14 residues. V lost 7 bases and J lost 3, with 17 bases in between. Germline V gene data show CDR1 as SQVTM and CDR2 as ANQGSEA. The CDR3 here is CSARRVNPTDTQYF. For the CDR3, the DNA is TGCAGCGCCCGAAGGGTCAATCCTACAGATACGCAGTATTTT.

There are a few counts of this clonotype. This sequence joins TRBV27 and TRBJ2-3; D uncertain. The CDR3 covers 15 residues. Germline V gives CDR1 MNHEY, CDR2 SMNVEV (reference sequence). The ends were cut back, 7 bases at V and 6 bases at J, with 20 bases in the middle. The CDR3 coding sequence is TGTGCCAGCATAAGACCCCCCGGCTTGTATGATACGCAGTATTTT. This codes for CASIRPPGLYDTQYF.

The chain links TRBV20-1 to TRBJ2-3; TRBD2 is a possible D gene (5 bases). The V gene lost 1 base and the J gene lost 6 bases, with 17 bases spanning the gap. CDR1 DFQATT and CDR2 SNEGSKA come from the germline V gene (reference sequence). CDR3 size: 15 residues. The CDR3 sequence is CSARVRRTPRDTQYF. The CDR3 DNA follows: TGCAGTGCTAGAGTTCGGAGGACCCCTCGGGATACGCAGTATTTT.

This clonotype was recorded many times. The chain has TRBV7-6 and TRBJ2-7, with TRBD2 matching over 12 bases. The CDR3 is 17 residues long. The germline V gene encodes CDR1 SGHVS and CDR2 FNYEAQ. Germline trimming cut 5 bases from V and 0 bases from J; bases unmatched to any gene: 8. CDR3 coding DNA: TGTGCCAGCAGCCCCCGAGGACTAGCGGGAAGCTCCTACGAGCAGTACTTC. It encodes CASSPRGLAGSSYEQYF.

The chain employs TRBV6-5 and TRBJ2-1, with D possibly TRBD1 on 6 matching bases. Germline V lookup: CDR1 MNHEY, CDR2 SVGAGI. The V gene lost 6 bases and the J gene lost 3 bases, with 21 bases spanning the gap. The CDR3 is made up of 17 amino acids. The CDR3 loop is CASSHTYRVWGYNEQFF. The CDR3 DNA reads TGTGCCAGCAGCCACACCTACAGGGTTTGGGGCTACAATGAGCAGTTCTTC.

There are many counts of this clonotype. This rearrangement joins TRBV4-3 to TRBJ2-4, with 8 bases identical to TRBD1. CDR3 length equals 16 residues. The germline V gene encodes CDR1 LGHNA and CDR2 YSLEER. The J segment lost 7 bases and the V segment lost 0 bases, leaving 8 bases of the junction unmatched. CDR3 DNA sequence: TGCGCCAGCAGCCAAGAACCCCAGGGGGCTTTGAACATTCAGTACTTC. Its protein is CASSQEPQGALNIQYF.

V gene TRBV10-3 combines with J gene TRBJ2-7; the D gene could be TRBD1 or TRBD2 (6 bases each). There are 14 residues in the CDR3. Per germline, CDR1 ENHRY and CDR2 SYGVKD. V was trimmed by 7 bases and J by 2 bases, leaving 15 bases between them. As DNA, the CDR3 is TGTGCCATCAAAGAGGGGGGAAGCACCTACGAGCAGTACGTC. Its translation: CAIKEGGSTYEQYV.

This clonotype showed up many times. V is TRBV4-3 and J is TRBJ2-4; 10 nucleotides match TRBD1. Germline assignment: CDR1 LGHNA and CDR2 YSLEER. Trimming cost V 3 bases and J 0 bases; bases outside gene matches: 14. This CDR3 contains 20 residues. This chain's CDR3 is CASSQETGGGVALAKNIQYF. The CDR3, as DNA: TGCGCCAGCAGCCAGGAGACAGGGGGCGGAGTGGCTCTAGCCAAAAACATTCAGTACTTC.

This clonotype came up a few times. V usage is TRBV20-1 and J usage is TRBJ1-2; the D is unclear. V was pared by 6 bases and J by 0 bases, with 11 bases between. CDR3 length equals 13 residues. CDR1 and CDR2 (germline): DFQATT, SNEGSKA (reference sequence). CDR3 sequence (DNA): TGCAGTGCCAAGGGCACCGCTAACTATGGCTACACCTTC. This sequence encodes CSAKGTANYGYTF.